The sequence of this T cell receptor (beta chain) was determined in a study of OX40 agonist ivuxolimab in advanced cancers. Study details: People who had prior anti-PD-1, anti-PD-L1 or anti-CTLA-4 therapy could take part, and approximately 44% had some. Three patients responded partially, comprising one with hepatocellular carcinoma and two with cutaneous melanoma.

Generated by immunoSEQ multiplex PCR, the TCRdb table keeps only in-frame clones and is missing some. The sample carries 20,000 to 25,000 clones, about 80% recorded once. Notes on the study in general: CD8+ T cells (on average) carried more expanded clones than CD4+ T cells.

The CDR3 length is 15 residues. The V and J ends lost 3 bases and 1 base respectively, with 14 bases between them. CDR1 and CDR2 from the germline V gene are SGDLS and YYNGEE. In regard to this clone: Its antigen is still unknown.

The clonotype was recovered from an adult with an advanced solid tumor such as melanoma, head and neck, liver or kidney cancer. The J gene is TRBJ2-7, the V gene TRBV9, with D possibly TRBD2 on 6 matching bases. This specimen was CD4+ or CD8+ T cells sorted from blood, taken in a trial of the OX40 agonist ivuxolimab. The CDR3 sequence: CASSALGGPSYEQYF. The CDR3 nucleotides read TGTGCCAGCAGCGCCCTGGGGGGACCGTCCTACGAGCAGTACTTC.